The 2 T cell receptor beta chains below come from one sample, sequenced in a study of blood T cell repertoires in COVID-19. Generated by immunoSEQ multiplex PCR, the TCRdb table keeps only in-frame clones and is missing some. The sample lists hundreds of thousands of clones, around 80% occurring once. The sequencing input was PBMCs or T cells enriched from blood (not recorded which). Receptor source: a man aged 25 to 45 with acute COVID-19.

The chain couples TRBV21-1 to TRBJ2-2; the table's TRBD1 call for D was not verified on the DNA. TRBV21-1 is a recognized pseudogene. The CDR3 is 17 residues long. As DNA, the CDR3 is TGTGCCAGCAGCAAAGAGGCCAGGCCCGCGAACACCGGGGAGCTGTTTTTT. The encoded protein is CASSKEARPANTGELFF.

This chain links TRBV18 with TRBJ2-3; 12 bases line up with TRBD2. CDR1 is KGHSH, CDR2 LQKENI, per germline. This CDR3 is 16 amino acids long. The V gene end was trimmed by 2 bases and the J gene end by 4 bases; junction bases not matched to a gene: 4. CDR3: CASSPSLAGGSDTQYF. DNA of the CDR3: TGTGCCAGCTCACCAAGCCTAGCGGGAGGGTCAGATACGCAGTATTTT.